This T cell receptor beta chain derives from a study of early T cells in non-severe SARS-CoV-2 infection. Whole-study context: Alpha and beta chains were unpaired, from unsorted whole-blood bulk RNA. Study results and limitations: Comparison of clonotypes with VDJdb favored anti-spike CD8 responses while missing private and CD4 specificities.

Researchers attached unique molecular identifiers to individual cDNA molecules. From the 5' RACE reads, TCRdb called clonotypes with MiXCR, one entry per CDR3 protein. The sample consists of tens of thousands of distinct CDR3 sequences, about 5% of them appearing once. This clonotype appeared many times. What it binds is not known. The source is an adult who was a healthcare worker with PCR-confirmed SARS-CoV-2 infection or an uninfected control (not recorded which). Here the sequenced sample was whole blood, taken at baseline.

The CDR3 here is CSARDPSGTLTQYEQYF. CDR3 DNA: TGCAGTGCTAGAGATCCCTCCGGGACCCTAACCCAATACGAGCAGTACTTC. This chain connects TRBV20-1 to TRBJ2-7, with D perhaps TRBD1 or TRBD2 (5 bases each). Per germline, CDR1 DFQATT and CDR2 SNEGSKA (reference sequence). V lost 0 bases and J lost 4, with 22 bases in between. The CDR3 is made up of 17 amino acids.